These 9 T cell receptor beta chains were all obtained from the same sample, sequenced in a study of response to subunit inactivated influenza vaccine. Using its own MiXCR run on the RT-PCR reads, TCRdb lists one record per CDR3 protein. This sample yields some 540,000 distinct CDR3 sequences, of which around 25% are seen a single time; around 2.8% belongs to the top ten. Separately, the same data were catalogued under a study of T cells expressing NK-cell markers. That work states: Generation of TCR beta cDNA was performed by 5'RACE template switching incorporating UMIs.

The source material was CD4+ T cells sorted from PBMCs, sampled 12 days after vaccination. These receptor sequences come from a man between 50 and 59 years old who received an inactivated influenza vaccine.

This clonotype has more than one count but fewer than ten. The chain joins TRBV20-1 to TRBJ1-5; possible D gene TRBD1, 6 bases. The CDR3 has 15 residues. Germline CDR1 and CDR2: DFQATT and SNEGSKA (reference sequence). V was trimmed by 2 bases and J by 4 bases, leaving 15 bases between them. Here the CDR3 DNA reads TGCAGTGCTAGAACCCCGGGACATAGGAATCAGCCCCAGCATTTT. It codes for CSARTPGHRNQPQHF.

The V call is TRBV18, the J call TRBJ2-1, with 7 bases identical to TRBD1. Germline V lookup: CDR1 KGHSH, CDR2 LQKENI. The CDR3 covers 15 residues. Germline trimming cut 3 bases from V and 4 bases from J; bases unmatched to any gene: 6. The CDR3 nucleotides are TGTGCCAGCTCACCGGGACAGAGCTTATACAATGAGCAGTTCTTC. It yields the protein CASSPGQSLYNEQFF.

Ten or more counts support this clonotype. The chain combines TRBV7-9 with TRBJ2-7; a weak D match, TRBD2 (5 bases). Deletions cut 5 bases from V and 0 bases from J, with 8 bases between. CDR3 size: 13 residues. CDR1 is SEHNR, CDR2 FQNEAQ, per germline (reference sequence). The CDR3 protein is CASSPRASYEQYF. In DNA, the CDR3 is TGTGCCAGCAGCCCGCGGGCCTCCTACGAGCAGTACTTC. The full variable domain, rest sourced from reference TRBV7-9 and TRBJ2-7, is DTGVSQNPRHKITKRGQNVTFRCDPISEHNRLYWYRQTLGQGPEFLTYFQNEAQLEKSRLLSDRFSAERPKGSFSTLEIQRTEQGDSAMYLCASSPRASYEQYFGPGTRLTVT.

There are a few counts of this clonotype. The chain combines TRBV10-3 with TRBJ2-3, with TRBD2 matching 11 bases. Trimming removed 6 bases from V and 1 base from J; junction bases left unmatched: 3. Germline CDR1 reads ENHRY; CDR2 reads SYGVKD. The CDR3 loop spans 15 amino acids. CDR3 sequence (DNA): TGTGCCATCAGCCAACTAGCGGGGGGCACAGATACGCAGTATTTT. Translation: CAISQLAGGTDTQYF.

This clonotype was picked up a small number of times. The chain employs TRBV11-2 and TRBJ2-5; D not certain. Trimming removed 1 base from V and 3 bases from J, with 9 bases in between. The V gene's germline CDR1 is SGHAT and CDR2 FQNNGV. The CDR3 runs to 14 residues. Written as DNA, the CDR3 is TGTGCCAGCAGCTTAGTTCGGTACGAAGAGACCCAGTACTTC. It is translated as CASSLVRYEETQYF. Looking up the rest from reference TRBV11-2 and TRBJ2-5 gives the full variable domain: EAGVAQSPRYKIIEKRQSVAFWCNPISGHATLYWYQQILGQGPKLLIQFQNNGVVDDSQLPKDRFSAERLKGVDSTLKIQPAKLEDSAVYLCASSLVRYEETQYFGPGTRLLVL.

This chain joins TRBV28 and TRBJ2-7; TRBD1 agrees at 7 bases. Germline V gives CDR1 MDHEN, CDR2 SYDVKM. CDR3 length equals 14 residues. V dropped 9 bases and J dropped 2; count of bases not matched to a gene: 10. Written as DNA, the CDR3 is TGTGCCAGTCTCTCTACAGGGGAAGCCTACGAGCAGTACTTC. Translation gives CASLSTGEAYEQYF.

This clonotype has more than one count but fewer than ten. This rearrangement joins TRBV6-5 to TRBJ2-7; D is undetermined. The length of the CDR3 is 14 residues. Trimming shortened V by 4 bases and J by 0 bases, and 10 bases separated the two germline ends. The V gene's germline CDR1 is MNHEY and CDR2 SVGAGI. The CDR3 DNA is TGTGCCAGCAGTTTGGCGGTCCCCTCCTACGAGCAGTACTTC. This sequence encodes CASSLAVPSYEQYF.

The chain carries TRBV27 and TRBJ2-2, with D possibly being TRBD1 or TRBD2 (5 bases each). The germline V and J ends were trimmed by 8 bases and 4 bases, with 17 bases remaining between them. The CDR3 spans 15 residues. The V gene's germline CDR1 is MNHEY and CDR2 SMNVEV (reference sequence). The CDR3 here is CASGGGLMGTGELFF. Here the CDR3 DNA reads TGTGCCAGCGGGGGTGGGCTTATGGGCACCGGGGAGCTGTTTTTT.

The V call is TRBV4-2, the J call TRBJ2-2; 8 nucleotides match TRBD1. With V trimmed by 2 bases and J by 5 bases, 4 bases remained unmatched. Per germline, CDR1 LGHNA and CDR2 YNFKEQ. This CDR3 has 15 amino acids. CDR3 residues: CASSQQGARTGELFF. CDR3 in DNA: TGTGCCAGCAGCCAACAGGGGGCGCGGACCGGGGAGCTGTTTTTT.